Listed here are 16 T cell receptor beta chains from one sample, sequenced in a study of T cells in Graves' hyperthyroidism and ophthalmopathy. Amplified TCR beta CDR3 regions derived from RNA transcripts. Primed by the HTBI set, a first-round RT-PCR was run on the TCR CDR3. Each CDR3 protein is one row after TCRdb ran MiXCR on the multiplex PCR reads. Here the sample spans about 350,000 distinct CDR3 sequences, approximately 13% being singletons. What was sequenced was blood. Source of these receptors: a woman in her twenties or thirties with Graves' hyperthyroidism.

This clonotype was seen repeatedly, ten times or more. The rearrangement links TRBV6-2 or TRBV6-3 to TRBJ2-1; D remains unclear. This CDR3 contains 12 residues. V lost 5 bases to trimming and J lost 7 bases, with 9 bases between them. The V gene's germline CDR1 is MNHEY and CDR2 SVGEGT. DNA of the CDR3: TGTGCCAGCAGTCCGTCATGGAATGAGCAGTTCTTC. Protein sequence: CASSPSWNEQFF.

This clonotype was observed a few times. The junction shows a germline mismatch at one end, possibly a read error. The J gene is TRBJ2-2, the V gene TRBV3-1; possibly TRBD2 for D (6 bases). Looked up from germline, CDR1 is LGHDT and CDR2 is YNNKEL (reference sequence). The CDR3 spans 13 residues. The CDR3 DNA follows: TGTGCCAGCAGACGGACTACGACCGGGGTGCTGTTTTTT. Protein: CASRRTTTGVLFF.

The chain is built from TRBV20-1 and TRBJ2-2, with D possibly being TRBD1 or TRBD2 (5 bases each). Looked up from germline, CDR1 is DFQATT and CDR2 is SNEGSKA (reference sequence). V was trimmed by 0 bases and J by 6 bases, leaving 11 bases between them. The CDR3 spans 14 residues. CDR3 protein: CSARDPVGPGELFF. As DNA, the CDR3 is TGCAGTGCTAGAGATCCGGTGGGACCCGGGGAGCTGTTTTTT.

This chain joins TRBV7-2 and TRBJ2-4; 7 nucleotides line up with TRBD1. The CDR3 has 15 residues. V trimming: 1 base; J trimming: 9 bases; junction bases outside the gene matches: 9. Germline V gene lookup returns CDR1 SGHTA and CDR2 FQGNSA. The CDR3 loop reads CASSLEADRVGIQYF. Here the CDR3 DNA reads TGTGCCAGCAGCTTAGAAGCCGACAGGGTTGGCATTCAGTACTTC.

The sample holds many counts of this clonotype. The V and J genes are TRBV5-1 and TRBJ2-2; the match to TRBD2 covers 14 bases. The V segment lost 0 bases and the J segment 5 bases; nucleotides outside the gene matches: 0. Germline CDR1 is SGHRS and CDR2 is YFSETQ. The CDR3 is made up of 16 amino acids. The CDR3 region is CASSLGTSGRTGELFF. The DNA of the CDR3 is TGCGCCAGCAGCTTGGGGACTAGCGGGAGGACCGGGGAGCTGTTTTTT.

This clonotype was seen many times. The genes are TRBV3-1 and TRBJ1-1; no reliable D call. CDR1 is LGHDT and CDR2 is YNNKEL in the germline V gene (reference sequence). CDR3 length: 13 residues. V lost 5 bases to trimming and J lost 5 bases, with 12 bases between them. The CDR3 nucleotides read TGTGCCAGCAGCTCCCTCGGAAGTACTGAAGCTTTCTTT. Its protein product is CASSSLGSTEAFF.

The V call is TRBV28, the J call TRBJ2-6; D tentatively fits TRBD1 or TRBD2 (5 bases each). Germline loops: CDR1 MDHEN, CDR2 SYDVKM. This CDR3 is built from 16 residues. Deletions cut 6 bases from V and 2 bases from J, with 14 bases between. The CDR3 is CASRVGVGAGANVLTF. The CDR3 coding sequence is TGTGCCAGCAGGGTAGGGGTCGGGGCTGGGGCCAACGTCCTGACTTTC.

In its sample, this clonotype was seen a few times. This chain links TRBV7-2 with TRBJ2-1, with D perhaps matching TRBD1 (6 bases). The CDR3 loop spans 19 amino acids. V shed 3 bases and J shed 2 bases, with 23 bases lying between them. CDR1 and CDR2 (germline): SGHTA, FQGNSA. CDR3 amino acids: CASSFAGTTPPEPYNEQFF. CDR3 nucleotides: TGTGCCAGCAGCTTCGCCGGGACAACACCCCCTGAGCCCTACAATGAGCAGTTCTTC.

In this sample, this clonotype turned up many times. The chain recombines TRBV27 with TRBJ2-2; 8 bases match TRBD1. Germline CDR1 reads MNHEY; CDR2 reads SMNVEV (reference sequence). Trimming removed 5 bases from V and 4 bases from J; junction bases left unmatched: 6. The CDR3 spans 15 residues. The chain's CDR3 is CASSPQGAVTGELFF. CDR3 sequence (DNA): TGTGCCAGCAGTCCCCAGGGGGCTGTCACCGGGGAGCTGTTTTTT.

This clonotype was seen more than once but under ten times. CDR3 sequence reads: CASRETTGGGTQYF. CDR3 sequence (DNA): TGCGCCAGCAGAGAGACTACGGGGGGGGGGACCCAGTACTTC. This chain connects TRBV10-2 to TRBJ2-5; the match to TRBD2 covers 8 bases. Germline V CDR1 and CDR2: WSHSY, SAAADI. Trimming removed 6 bases from V and 7 bases from J; junction bases left unmatched: 10. This CDR3 has 14 amino acids.

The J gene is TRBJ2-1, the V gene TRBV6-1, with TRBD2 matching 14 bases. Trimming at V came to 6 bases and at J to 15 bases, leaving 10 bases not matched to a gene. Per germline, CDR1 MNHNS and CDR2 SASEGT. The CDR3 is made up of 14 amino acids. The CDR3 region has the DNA TGTGCCAGCAGCGGCTTGGGACTAGCGGGAGTCCTGTTCTTC. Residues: CASSGLGLAGVLFF.

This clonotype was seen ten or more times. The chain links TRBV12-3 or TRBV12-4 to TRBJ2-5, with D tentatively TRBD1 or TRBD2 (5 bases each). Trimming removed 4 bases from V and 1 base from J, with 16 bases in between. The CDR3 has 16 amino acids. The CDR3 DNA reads TGTGCCAGCAGTTCGCCCGATGGGACCGCCCAAGAGACCCAGTACTTC. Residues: CASSSPDGTAQETQYF.

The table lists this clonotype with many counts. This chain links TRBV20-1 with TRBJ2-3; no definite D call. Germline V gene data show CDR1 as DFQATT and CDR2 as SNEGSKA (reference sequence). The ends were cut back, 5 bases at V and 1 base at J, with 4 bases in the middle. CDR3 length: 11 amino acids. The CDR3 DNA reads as TGCAGTGCTTCCGGCACAGATACGCAGTATTTT. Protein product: CSASGTDTQYF.

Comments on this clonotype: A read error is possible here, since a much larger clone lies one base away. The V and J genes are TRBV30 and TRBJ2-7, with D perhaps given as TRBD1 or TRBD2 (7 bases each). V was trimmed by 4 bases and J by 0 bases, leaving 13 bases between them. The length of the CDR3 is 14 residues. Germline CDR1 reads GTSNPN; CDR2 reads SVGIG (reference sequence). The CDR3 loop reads CAWTRGGASYEQYF. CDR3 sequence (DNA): TGTGCCTGGACCAGGGGGGGGGCCTCCTACGAGCAGTACTTC.

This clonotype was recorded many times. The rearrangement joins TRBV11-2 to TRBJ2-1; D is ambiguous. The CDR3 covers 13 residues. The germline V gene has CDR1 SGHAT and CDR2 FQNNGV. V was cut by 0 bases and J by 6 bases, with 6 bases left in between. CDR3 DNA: TGTGCCAGCAGCTTAGATCGTAGCAATGAGCAGTTCTTC. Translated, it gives CASSLDRSNEQFF.

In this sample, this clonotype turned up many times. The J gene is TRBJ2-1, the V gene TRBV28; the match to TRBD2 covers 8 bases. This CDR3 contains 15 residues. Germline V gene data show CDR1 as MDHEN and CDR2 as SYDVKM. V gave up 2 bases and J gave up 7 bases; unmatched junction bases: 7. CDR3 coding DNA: TGTGCCAGCAGTTTACCGGGAGGGCTGGGAAATGAGCAGTTCTTC. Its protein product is CASSLPGGLGNEQFF.